This is a list of T cell receptor beta chains from one sample in a study of blood T cell repertoires in COVID-19. Method: immunoSEQ multiplex PCR; TCRdb's copy keeps in-frame clones and lacks some. The table includes approximately 300,000 clones, more than 80% detected once. The material sequenced was peripheral blood. Every receptor here comes from a woman aged 50 to 60 with COVID-19, enrolled during active disease. Each CDR3 is given with its conserved first and last residue. The order of the fields is J gene, D gene, clone size, V gene, CDR3 protein, CDR3 DNA. A D gene is named only where the DNA matches it firmly. Clone size, where shown, is once, few, many, or a class for clones that have expanded.

J: TRBJ2-3; D: -; size: -; V: TRBV15; CDR3: CATSGGGSTDTQYF; DNA: TGTGCCACCAGTGGGGGCGGAAGCACAGATACGCAGTATTTT
J: TRBJ2-7; D: TRBD1; size: -; V: TRBV27; CDR3: CASSAGTGYEQYF; DNA: TGTGCCAGCAGTGCGGGGACAGGGTACGAGCAGTACTTC
J: TRBJ1-1; D: -; size: -; V: TRBV18; CDR3: CASSQGRPNTEAFF; DNA: TGTGCCAGCTCGCAGGGCAGGCCTAACACTGAAGCTTTCTTT
J: TRBJ2-3; D: TRBD2; size: -; V: TRBV2; CDR3: CASSSGRPFADTQYF; DNA: TGTGCCAGCAGTAGCGGGAGGCCCTTTGCGGATACGCAGTATTTT
J: TRBJ1-2; D: -; size: -; V: TRBV15; CDR3: CATSKGGSPGYTF; DNA: TGTGCCACCAGCAAAGGGGGTTCCCCTGGCTACACCTTC
J: TRBJ2-7; D: -; size: -; V: TRBV21-1; CDR3: CASSKTGRDRFTYEQYF; DNA: TGTGCCAGCAGCAAAACGGGCCGGGACAGATTTACCTACGAGCAGTACTTC
J: TRBJ2-1; D: TRBD2; size: -; V: TRBV11-3; CDR3: CASSLFSGSVNEQFF; DNA: TGTGCCAGCAGCTTATTTAGCGGGAGCGTGAATGAGCAGTTCTTC
J: TRBJ2-1; D: -; size: once; V: TRBV19; CDR3: CASSTLQSYNEQFF; DNA: TGTGCCAGTAGTACACTACAATCCTACAATGAGCAGTTCTTC
J: TRBJ2-4; D: TRBD1; size: -; V: TRBV2; CDR3: CASVEGQGAKNIQYF; DNA: TGTGCCAGCGTTGAGGGACAGGGGGCGAAAAACATTCAGTACTTC
J: TRBJ1-6; D: -; size: -; V: TRBV5-1; CDR3: CASSVDTSVVSPLHF; DNA: TGCGCCAGCAGCGTCGACACATCTGTCGTTTCACCCCTCCACTTT
J: TRBJ2-1; D: TRBD2; size: -; V: TRBV19; CDR3: CASSTLAGVRNEQFF; DNA: TGTGCCAGTAGTACCCTAGCGGGAGTTAGGAATGAGCAGTTCTTC
J: TRBJ2-7; D: -; size: -; V: TRBV6-1; CDR3: CASSGEPATGYYEQYF; DNA: TGTGCCAGCAGTGGAGAGCCCGCGACAGGATACTACGAGCAGTACTTC
J: TRBJ2-7; D: TRBD1; size: once; V: TRBV19; CDR3: CASSIPGQGSEQYF; DNA: TGTGCCAGTAGTATCCCGGGACAGGGTAGCGAGCAGTACTTC
J: TRBJ2-1; D: TRBD2; size: -; V: TRBV10-3; CDR3: CAISRLLGEGLSGYNEQFF; DNA: TGTGCCATCAGCCGCCTCTTGGGGGAGGGCCTCAGCGGCTACAATGAGCAGTTCTTC
J: TRBJ2-1; D: -; size: -; V: TRBV15; CDR3: CATSRESPSAISTYNEQFF; DNA: TGTGCCACCAGCAGAGAGTCCCCTAGCGCGATTTCCACATACAATGAGCAGTTCTTC
J: TRBJ1-1; D: -; size: once; V: TRBV27; CDR3: CASSLSRVLRGFAEAFF; DNA: TGTGCCAGCAGTTTATCGAGGGTGTTGCGGGGTTTTGCTGAAGCTTTCTTT
J: TRBJ1-5; D: -; size: -; V: TRBV4-2; CDR3: CASSPLQGSQPQHF; DNA: TGTGCCAGCAGCCCCCTACAGGGATCGCAGCCCCAGCATTTT
J: TRBJ2-1; D: TRBD2; size: -; V: TRBV24-1; CDR3: CATSDRTSGRGRNEQFF; DNA: TGTGCCACCAGTGACAGGACTAGCGGGAGGGGTAGGAATGAGCAGTTCTTC
J: TRBJ1-6; D: -; size: -; V: TRBV9; CDR3: CASSRGSYNSPLHF; DNA: TGTGCCAGCAGCAGGGGTTCCTATAATTCACCCCTCCACTTT
J: TRBJ2-3; D: TRBD1; size: -; V: TRBV9; CDR3: CASSVSGQARTDTQYF; DNA: TGTGCCAGCAGCGTGTCAGGACAGGCCCGCACAGATACGCAGTATTTT
J: TRBJ1-5; D: -; size: -; V: TRBV4-1; CDR3: CASSQVYRDDQPQHF; DNA: TGCGCCAGCAGCCAAGTGTACAGGGATGATCAGCCCCAGCATTTT
J: TRBJ1-1; D: -; size: -; V: TRBV15; CDR3: CATSTRPGTEAFF; DNA: TGTGCCACCAGCACCCGACCGGGAACTGAAGCTTTCTTT
J: TRBJ1-3; D: TRBD1; size: -; V: TRBV5-1; CDR3: CASSEDRDSGNTIYF; DNA: TGCGCCAGCAGCGAGGACAGGGACTCTGGAAACACCATATATTTT
J: TRBJ2-1; D: -; size: once; V: TRBV3-1/TRBV3-2; CDR3: CASSPIEREPYNEQFF; DNA: TGTGCCAGCAGCCCTATTGAACGGGAACCATACAATGAGCAGTTCTTC
J: TRBJ2-5; D: -; size: -; V: TRBV19; CDR3: CASSSGLPSETQYF; DNA: TGTGCCAGTAGTTCGGGACTTCCCTCAGAGACCCAGTACTTC
J: TRBJ1-2; D: -; size: -; V: TRBV11-2; CDR3: CASSLSAGFGFNYGYTF; DNA: TGTGCCAGCAGCTTATCGGCGGGGTTTGGCTTTAACTATGGCTACACCTTC
J: TRBJ2-5; D: TRBD2; size: -; V: TRBV5-1; CDR3: CASAGGSQQETQYF; DNA: TGCGCCAGCGCGGGCGGGAGTCAACAAGAGACCCAGTACTTC
J: TRBJ1-2; D: TRBD1; size: -; V: TRBV27; CDR3: CASYSGTGGGYTF; DNA: TGTGCCAGTTATTCAGGGACAGGGGGTGGCTACACCTTC
J: TRBJ1-4; D: TRBD1; size: -; V: TRBV19; CDR3: CASSAPGQGNEKLFF; DNA: TGTGCCAGTAGTGCCCCGGGACAGGGTAATGAAAAACTGTTTTTT
J: TRBJ1-2; D: -; size: -; V: TRBV30; CDR3: CAWSVQGAFYGYTF; DNA: TGTGCCTGGAGTGTACAGGGAGCGTTCTATGGCTACACCTTC
J: TRBJ1-5; D: TRBD1; size: -; V: TRBV29-1; CDR3: CSAGTGEQPQHF; DNA: TGCAGCGCCGGGACAGGGGAACAGCCCCAGCATTTT
J: TRBJ1-2; D: -; size: -; V: TRBV6-5; CDR3: CASSYSRTGGGYTF; DNA: TGTGCCAGCAGTTACTCTCGTACAGGCGGTGGCTACACCTTC
J: TRBJ2-1; D: TRBD1; size: -; V: TRBV2; CDR3: CASKGQGDNEQFF; DNA: TGTGCCAGCAAGGGACAGGGTGACAATGAGCAGTTCTTC
J: TRBJ1-1; D: TRBD1; size: -; V: TRBV14; CDR3: CASSPRTGGFEAFF; DNA: TGTGCCAGCAGCCCTCGAACAGGGGGCTTTGAAGCTTTCTTT
J: TRBJ1-3; D: TRBD1; size: once; V: TRBV12-3/TRBV12-4; CDR3: CASSQTGRNTIYF; DNA: TGTGCCAGCAGTCAGACAGGGAGAAACACCATATATTTT
J: TRBJ2-1; D: TRBD2; size: -; V: TRBV5-1; CDR3: CASSLPGLAVSHEQFF; DNA: TGCGCCAGCAGCCTACCGGGACTAGCGGTCTCCCATGAGCAGTTCTTC
J: TRBJ2-5; D: TRBD2; size: -; V: TRBV7-9; CDR3: CASSLPAGGQETQYF; DNA: TGTGCCAGCAGCTTACCAGCGGGAGGACAAGAGACCCAGTACTTC
J: TRBJ2-7; D: TRBD2; size: -; V: TRBV18; CDR3: CASSPPAGGPREQYF; DNA: TGTGCCAGCTCACCACCGGCGGGAGGGCCTCGGGAGCAGTACTTC
J: TRBJ2-7; D: TRBD1; size: -; V: TRBV30; CDR3: CAWSARDRGLSYF; DNA: TGTGCCTGGAGTGCCCGGGACAGGGGTTTGTCGTACTTC
J: TRBJ2-3; D: -; size: -; V: TRBV5-4; CDR3: CASSFQRTDTQYF; DNA: TGTGCCAGCAGCTTCCAGAGGACAGATACGCAGTATTTT
J: TRBJ1-6; D: -; size: once; V: TRBV5-6; CDR3: CASSLTENNSPLHF; DNA: TGTGCCAGCAGCCTGACTGAGAATAATTCACCCCTCCACTTT
J: TRBJ1-2; D: TRBD1; size: few; V: TRBV3-1/TRBV3-2; CDR3: CASSPPGQDKGGYTF; DNA: TGTGCCAGCAGCCCCCCTGGACAGGACAAGGGTGGCTACACCTTC
J: TRBJ1-2; D: TRBD1; size: -; V: TRBV7-2; CDR3: CASSISGGWGYGYTF; DNA: TGTGCCAGCAGCATTTCAGGGGGCTGGGGCTATGGCTACACCTTC
J: TRBJ1-3; D: TRBD1; size: -; V: TRBV4-1; CDR3: CASSQPKTGTDGNTIYF; DNA: TGCGCCAGCAGCCAGCCAAAGACAGGGACGGACGGAAACACCATATATTTT
J: TRBJ2-1; D: TRBD2; size: -; V: TRBV5-1; CDR3: CASSYYSTSLAGGGEQFF; DNA: TGCGCCAGCAGCTACTACTCCACCTCACTAGCGGGAGGTGGTGAGCAGTTCTTC
J: TRBJ2-5; D: -; size: few; V: TRBV10-1; CDR3: CATEEGGSETQYF; DNA: TGCGCCACCGAAGAAGGGGGTTCGGAGACCCAGTACTTC
J: TRBJ2-1; D: -; size: -; V: TRBV4-1; CDR3: CASSQVIRTYYNEQFF; DNA: TGCGCCAGCAGCCAAGTAATAAGGACTTACTACAATGAGCAGTTCTTC
J: TRBJ2-3; D: -; size: -; V: TRBV27; CDR3: CASSLSQLGTQYF; DNA: TGTGCCAGCAGTTTATCCCAACTCGGTACGCAGTATTTT
J: TRBJ1-1; D: -; size: -; V: TRBV19; CDR3: CASSPWTADNTEAFF; DNA: TGTGCCAGTAGTCCATGGACAGCGGACAACACTGAAGCTTTCTTT
J: TRBJ1-3; D: -; size: -; V: TRBV30; CDR3: CAWSVLANPYSGNTIYF; DNA: TGTGCCTGGAGTGTACTCGCAAACCCATACTCTGGAAACACCATATATTTT
J: TRBJ2-2; D: -; size: -; V: TRBV11-1; CDR3: CASSLVGKGTGELFF; DNA: TGTGCCAGCAGCTTGGTCGGGAAAGGGACCGGGGAGCTGTTTTTT
J: TRBJ2-5; D: TRBD2; size: -; V: TRBV18; CDR3: CASSPLPPTSGRIETQYF; DNA: TGTGCCAGCTCACCCCTCCCCCCTACTAGCGGGAGAATTGAGACCCAGTACTTC
J: TRBJ2-7; D: TRBD2; size: -; V: TRBV6-2/TRBV6-3; CDR3: CASSYSTSDSSYEQYF; DNA: TGTGCCAGCAGTTACTCAACTAGCGACAGCTCCTACGAGCAGTACTTC